Included here is one T cell receptor (beta chain) sequence, with context. This sample is part of a study of T cell responses to AZD1222 COVID-19 vaccine. The germline CDR1 and CDR2 sequences are SGHAT and FQNNGV. V was shortened by 3 bases and J by 8 bases, with 13 bases between the two germline ends. This CDR3 is built from 14 residues. The repertoire was sequenced with immunoSEQ multiplex PCR; TCRdb's copy has only in-frame clones and lacks some. The sample has tens of thousands of clones; about 88% are singletons. The sequencing used peripheral blood, collected 28 days after the second AZD1222 dose. The chain has TRBV11-2 and TRBJ1-4; D call uncertain. This clonotype was sampled from an adult who received the AZD1222 COVID-19 vaccine. CDR3 sequence (DNA): TGTGCCAGCAGCTTCGGGTGGATACGGGAAAAACTGTTTTTT. Protein sequence: CASSFGWIREKLFF.